This T cell receptor (beta chain) derives from a study of graft-versus-host responses after intestinal transplantation. About the research overall: Transplantation in recipients was multivisceral, liver-intestinal, or isolated intestinal. All of the recipients had induction that used anti-thymocyte globulin, then tacrolimus and steroids for around three years. Overall study findings and caveats: Circulating GvH clones peaking coincided with falling HvG clones soon after transplant. GvH clones turned up in recipient marrow; some had shown up first in ileum or blood.

Trimming took 0 bases from V and 8 from J, leaving 10 bases between them. The CDR3 loop spans 13 amino acids. Germline values: CDR1 ENHRY, CDR2 SYGVKD. About this clone itself: Antigen unknown.

Profiled with immunoSEQ multiplex PCR; TCRdb holds only in-frame clones, not every one. Of about 7,000 clones in the sample, more than 60% are singletons; the top ten hold around a fifth. Graft tissue processing released intraepithelial and lamina propria lymphocytes. The rearrangement uses TRBV10-3 and TRBJ1-2; D not resolved. This clonotype was sampled from a human patient who received an intestinal transplant, so some T cells may come from the graft donor. Sample: ileum tissue, taken about 32 weeks after intestinal transplantation. CDR3 region: CAISESLKIGYTF. CDR3 coding DNA: TGTGCCATCAGTGAGTCTCTGAAGATCGGCTACACCTTC.